The 29 T cell receptor beta chains below come from one sample, sequenced in a study of blood T cell repertoires in COVID-19. Profiling relied on immunoSEQ multiplex PCR, and the TCRdb table lists in-frame clones only, not all of them. The profile shows 200,000 to 300,000 clones, about 89% of them singletons. The specimen was peripheral blood. These receptors all come from a woman aged 40 to 55 who had recovered from COVID-19.

This clone has only one observation. The CDR3 DNA follows: TGTGCCAGCCGGTTGGGCTTTTATGGCTACACCTTC. This gives the protein CASRLGFYGYTF. The genes are TRBV28 and TRBJ1-2; no definite D call. Germline V gene sequence: CDR1 MDHEN, CDR2 SYDVKM. V lost 8 bases and J lost 5, with 12 bases in between. The CDR3 consists of 12 residues.

J is TRBJ1-2 and V is TRBV4-3; TRBD1 matches 10 bases. V gave up 3 bases and J gave up 7 bases; unmatched junction bases: 5. Germline-derived CDR1 and CDR2 are LGHNA and YSLEER. The length of the CDR3 is 14 residues. CDR3 residues: CASSHDRGRFGYTF. The DNA for the CDR3 is TGCGCCAGCAGCCACGACAGGGGGCGGTTTGGCTACACCTTC.

The chain joins TRBV27 to TRBJ1-3; 7 positions agree with TRBD1. The CDR3 is made up of 13 amino acids. With 3 bases clipped from V and 4 bases from J, the junction kept 0 bases outside the gene matches. Germline CDR1 MNHEY, CDR2 SMNVEV (reference sequence). CDR3 coding DNA: TGTGCCAGCAGTTTGACAGGGGGAAACACCATATATTTT. Its translation: CASSLTGGNTIYF.

The CDR3 spells CAIRARGGGDTQYF. CDR3 DNA: TGTGCCATCAGGGCGCGGGGGGGCGGGGATACGCAGTATTTT. The chain uses TRBV10-3 and TRBJ2-3, with 9 bases fitting TRBD2. Germline V gene lookup returns CDR1 ENHRY and CDR2 SYGVKD. The CDR3 is made up of 14 amino acids. The J segment lost 6 bases and the V segment lost 6 bases, leaving 7 bases of the junction unmatched.

V gene TRBV7-8 combines with J gene TRBJ2-7, with D tentatively TRBD2 (6 bases). The CDR3 is 14 amino acids. Germline-derived CDR1 and CDR2 are SGHVS and FQNEAQ. Deletions cut 5 bases from V and 3 bases from J, with 14 bases between. The CDR3 bases are TGTGCCAGCAGCCACGCGGGGACCCTCTACGAGCAGTACTTC. It translates to CASSHAGTLYEQYF.

This rearrangement joins TRBV18 to TRBJ2-5; TRBD2 aligns across 8 bases. CDR3 size: 15 residues. The V segment lost 3 bases and the J segment 5 bases; nucleotides outside the gene matches: 8. Germline V gives CDR1 KGHSH, CDR2 LQKENI. Written as DNA, the CDR3 is TGTGCCAGCTCACCTCGAGTAGCGGGGATGGAGACCCAGTACTTC. Translated, it gives CASSPRVAGMETQYF.

This clone was counted a few times. The chain joins TRBV19 to TRBJ1-1; D not certain. V lost 0 bases to trimming and J lost 1 base, with 6 bases between them. Germline V gives CDR1 LNHDA, CDR2 SQIVND (reference sequence). This CDR3 is 14 amino acids long. The CDR3 DNA sequence: TGTGCCAGTAGTATAGATCTCCGGAACACTGAAGCTTTCTTT. This codes for CASSIDLRNTEAFF.

The V and J genes are TRBV5-1 and TRBJ2-3, with unresolved D. V was clipped by 0 bases and J by 10 bases, with 12 bases between them. From germline, CDR1 is SGHRS and CDR2 YFSETQ. The CDR3 has 13 amino acids. Here the CDR3 reads CASSLAGRSSQYF. CDR3 DNA sequence: TGCGCCAGCAGCTTGGCCGGCAGGTCTTCGCAGTATTTT.

The count of this clone is one. This rearrangement joins TRBV6-2 or TRBV6-3 to TRBJ1-5; 8 nucleotides agree with TRBD1. V trimming: 3 bases; J trimming: 4 bases; junction bases outside the gene matches: 5. The CDR3 is made up of 15 amino acids. Germline CDR1 is MNHEY and CDR2 is SVGEGT. The CDR3 nucleotides read TGTGCCAGCAGTTATGTTGGGACAGGAAATCAGCCCCAGCATTTT. This encodes CASSYVGTGNQPQHF.

This clone is a singleton in its sample. The CDR3 region has the DNA TGCGCCAGCAGTTCACCCCGGGACAGCAACTACGAGCAGTACTTC. Translated: CASSSPRDSNYEQYF. J is TRBJ2-7 and V is TRBV5-1, with 7 bases identical to TRBD1. CDR1 and CDR2 (germline): SGHRS, YFSETQ. This CDR3 is 15 amino acids long. With V trimmed by 5 bases and J by 3 bases, 11 bases remained unmatched. The entire variable domain, with the rest obtained from reference TRBV5-1 and TRBJ2-7, is as follows: KAGVTQTPRYLIKTRGQQVTLSCSPISGHRSVSWYQQTPGQGLQFLFEYFSETQRNKGNFPGRFSGRQFSNSRSEMNVSTLELGDSALYLCASSSPRDSNYEQYFGPGTRLTVT.

The rearrangement links TRBV11-2 to TRBJ1-2; D gene unclear. CDR3 length: 13 residues. The germline V gene encodes CDR1 SGHAT and CDR2 FQNNGV. V gave up 2 bases and J gave up 7 bases, with 11 bases separating them. The CDR3 sequence is CASSLKSIGGYTF. As DNA, the CDR3 is TGTGCCAGCAGCTTAAAAAGCATTGGTGGCTACACCTTC. Drawing the rest from reference TRBV11-2 and TRBJ1-2, the complete variable domain is EAGVAQSPRYKIIEKRQSVAFWCNPISGHATLYWYQQILGQGPKLLIQFQNNGVVDDSQLPKDRFSAERLKGVDSTLKIQPAKLEDSAVYLCASSLKSIGGYTFGSGTRLTVV.

V is TRBV6-2 or TRBV6-3 and J is TRBJ1-2; no reliable D call. V was cut by 5 bases and J by 5 bases, with 12 bases left in between. The CDR3 is 13 amino acids. From germline, CDR1 is MNHEY and CDR2 SVGEGT. The CDR3 sequence: CASSTLRTYGYTF. In nucleotides, the CDR3 is TGTGCCAGCAGTACCCTTCGCACATATGGCTACACCTTC.

CDR3 nucleotide sequence: TGTGCCAGCAGCGTGTCTGGACTCCACAAGCCCCTCCACTTT. Translated: CASSVSGLHKPLHF. The chain links TRBV9 to TRBJ1-6; D is undetermined. CDR1 SGDLS and CDR2 YYNGEE come from the germline V gene. Trimming removed 2 bases at V and 13 bases at J, with 16 bases between. This CDR3 has 14 residues. Full variable domain (missing parts from reference TRBV9 and TRBJ1-6): DSGVTQTPKHLITATGQRVTLRCSPRSGDLSVYWYQQSLDQGLQFLIQYYNGEERAKGNILERFSAQQFPDLHSELNLSSLELGDSALYFCASSVSGLHKPLHFGNGTRLTVT.

The chain uses TRBV19 and TRBJ1-6; D may be TRBD1 (5 bases). The V and J ends lost 8 bases and 7 bases respectively, with 12 bases between them. Germline CDR1 and CDR2: LNHDA and SQIVND (reference sequence). The CDR3 extends over 13 amino acids. CDR3 nucleotide sequence: TGTGCCAGTCGGGGGACGGAAAATTCACCCCTCCACTTT. Translated, it gives CASRGTENSPLHF.

The V gene is TRBV30, the J gene TRBJ1-1; D remains unclear. The CDR3 loop spans 12 amino acids. V was trimmed by 5 bases and J by 1 base, leaving 8 bases between them. Germline assignment: CDR1 GTSNPN and CDR2 SVGIG (reference sequence). Here the CDR3 DNA reads TGTGCCTGGGACGAGGGGAACACTGAAGCTTTCTTT. Translating it yields CAWDEGNTEAFF.

A few counts support this clone. This chain uses TRBV11-2 with TRBJ2-7, with 7 bases aligning to TRBD1. Unmatched junction bases numbered 12, after V lost 5 bases and J lost 5 bases. The CDR3 covers 15 residues. Germline V CDR1 and CDR2: SGHAT, FQNNGV. The CDR3 bases are TGTGCCAGCAGCCGAAACCCGGGACAGCCTAACGAGCAGTACTTC. Translating gives CASSRNPGQPNEQYF. The whole variable domain, filled in from reference TRBV11-2 and TRBJ2-7, reads EAGVAQSPRYKIIEKRQSVAFWCNPISGHATLYWYQQILGQGPKLLIQFQNNGVVDDSQLPKDRFSAERLKGVDSTLKIQPAKLEDSAVYLCASSRNPGQPNEQYFGPGTRLTVT.

The table lists this clone with a count of one. Written as DNA, the CDR3 is TGTGCCAGCAGGGCGGGACAGGGGAATCAGCCCCAGCATTTT. Encoded protein: CASRAGQGNQPQHF. The rearrangement uses TRBV6-5 and TRBJ1-5, with 10 positions matching TRBD1. Trimming removed 6 bases from V and 4 bases from J; junction bases left unmatched: 3. The CDR3 loop spans 14 amino acids. Germline CDR1 and CDR2: MNHEY and SVGAGI.

The chain uses TRBV13 and TRBJ2-3, with 7 bases identical to TRBD1. The trim removed 4 bases at V and 0 bases at J, leaving 19 bases unmatched. The CDR3 is 20 residues long. Germline-derived CDR1 and CDR2 are PRHDT and FYEKMQ (reference sequence). The CDR3 spells CASSSKPRDRRQISTDTQYF. Written as DNA, the CDR3 is TGTGCCAGCAGCTCGAAGCCCCGGGACAGACGACAGATTAGCACAGATACGCAGTATTTT. Complete variable domain (other parts from reference TRBV13 and TRBJ2-3): AAGVIQSPRHLIKEKRETATLKCYPIPRHDTVYWYQQGPGQDPQFLISFYEKMQSDKGSIPDRFSAQQFSDYHSELNMSSLELGDSALYFCASSSKPRDRRQISTDTQYFGPGTRLTVL.

Concerning this clone: The sample contains more than one DNA sequence encoding this CDR3. The chain carries TRBV9 and TRBJ2-7, with a possible D match to TRBD1 (6 bases). The CDR3 extends over 14 amino acids. Trimming removed 0 bases from V and 2 bases from J, with 9 bases in between. Germline lookup yields CDR1 SGDLS and CDR2 YYNGEE. The CDR3 sequence: CASSVADRPYEQYF. The CDR3 coding sequence is TGTGCCAGCAGCGTAGCTGACAGGCCCTACGAGCAGTACTTC.

The chain is built from TRBV19 and TRBJ2-1, with a possible D match to TRBD2 (6 bases). V was clipped by 5 bases and J by 9 bases, with 11 bases between them. Germline V CDR1 and CDR2: LNHDA, SQIVND (reference sequence). CDR3 length: 12 amino acids. CDR3 amino acids: CASSRAGPEQFF. In nucleotides, the CDR3 is TGTGCCAGTAGTCGAGCGGGCCCTGAGCAGTTCTTC.

This chain links TRBV27 with TRBJ2-3, with D perhaps matching TRBD2 (6 bases). Germline V gene lookup returns CDR1 MNHEY and CDR2 SMNVEV (reference sequence). V lost 10 bases and J lost 9, with 23 bases in between. This CDR3 has 14 amino acids. CDR3 residues: CATGLSRRRETQYF. The CDR3, as DNA: TGTGCCACCGGGCTGAGTCGTCGACGGGAGACGCAGTATTTT.

The genes are TRBV19 and TRBJ1-2; 8 bases match TRBD1. This CDR3 comprises 14 residues. Germline CDR1 reads LNHDA; CDR2 reads SQIVND (reference sequence). The V gene end was trimmed by 5 bases and the J gene end by 2 bases; junction bases not matched to a gene: 4. DNA of the CDR3: TGTGCCAGTAGTCCCCAGGGGGCGAACTATGGCTACACCTTC. Its protein product is CASSPQGANYGYTF.

The chain employs TRBV7-9 and TRBJ1-2; TRBD1 agrees at 8 bases. Germline V gene data show CDR1 as SEHNR and CDR2 as FQNEAQ (reference sequence). Trimming at V came to 4 bases and at J to 4 bases, leaving 5 bases not matched to a gene. The CDR3 covers 14 residues. CDR3 in DNA: TGTGCCAGCAGCTACGCAGGGGGCGGCTATGGCTACACCTTC. Protein product: CASSYAGGGYGYTF. The whole variable domain, remainder taken from reference TRBV7-9 and TRBJ1-2, is DTGVSQNPRHKITKRGQNVTFRCDPISEHNRLYWYRQTLGQGPEFLTYFQNEAQLEKSRLLSDRFSAERPKGSFSTLEIQRTEQGDSAMYLCASSYAGGGYGYTFGSGTRLTVV.

This chain connects TRBV27 to TRBJ1-6; no definite D call. V gave up 3 bases and J gave up 9 bases, with 9 bases separating them. CDR3 size: 13 residues. CDR1 MNHEY and CDR2 SMNVEV come from the germline V gene (reference sequence). CDR3 in DNA: TGTGCCAGCAGTTTTTCGGGGTCTTCACCCCTCCACTTT. Its protein is CASSFSGSSPLHF.

This rearrangement joins TRBV3-1 (or the pseudogene TRBV3-2) to TRBJ1-4; D unresolved. V was trimmed by 6 bases and J by 5 bases, leaving 19 bases between them. The germline V gene encodes CDR1 LGHDT and CDR2 YNNKEL (reference sequence). This CDR3 region has 16 residues. CDR3 coding DNA: TGTGCCAGCAGTCTATCCGTGGCGGCGGGAAATGAAAAACTGTTTTTT. Translating gives CASSLSVAAGNEKLFF.

V and J are TRBV18 and TRBJ2-2, with a possible D match to TRBD1 (6 bases). Germline V gene data show CDR1 as KGHSH and CDR2 as LQKENI. This CDR3 spans 16 amino acids. Trimming cost V 3 bases and J 0 bases, with 11 bases left between them. For the CDR3, the DNA is TGTGCCAGCTCACCCATGACAGGATCGAACACCGGGGAGCTGTTTTTT. Translated: CASSPMTGSNTGELFF.

J is TRBJ1-3 and V is TRBV10-3, with TRBD1 matching 12 bases. Germline CDR1 is ENHRY and CDR2 is SYGVKD. V lost 6 bases, J lost 9 bases, and 9 bases stayed unmatched. The CDR3 spans 15 residues. The CDR3 loop is CAIRGQGARGGTIYF. Written as DNA, the CDR3 is TGTGCCATCAGGGGACAGGGGGCCCGGGGAGGCACCATATATTTT.

This clone was counted a few times. J is TRBJ2-7 and V is TRBV4-1, with D unclear. V lost 1 base to trimming and J lost 0 bases, with 7 bases between them. This CDR3 has 14 residues. Germline CDR1 is MGHRA and CDR2 is YSYEKL. The chain's CDR3 is CASSQVKSSYEQYF. The CDR3 bases are TGCGCCAGCAGCCAAGTAAAGAGCTCCTACGAGCAGTACTTC.

The chain is built from TRBV5-8 and TRBJ2-3, with 7 positions matching TRBD1. Germline V gene data show CDR1 as SGHTS and CDR2 as YDEGEE. The V and J ends lost 5 bases and 2 bases, in that order; junction bases with no gene match: 11. The CDR3 extends over 16 amino acids. The CDR3 spells CASRDSGTDLTDTQYF. CDR3 coding DNA: TGTGCCAGCAGGGACTCGGGGACAGACCTCACAGATACGCAGTATTTT.